A selection of T cell receptor beta chains follows, all from one sample in a study of T cells in Graves' hyperthyroidism and ophthalmopathy. MiXCR, applied by TCRdb to the multiplex PCR reads, yields one record per CDR3 protein. The table has hundreds of thousands of distinct CDR3 sequences, around a quarter seen once; the top ten hold approximately 25%. Sequencing was performed on blood. The origin of the receptors is a man aged 40-55 years with Graves' hyperthyroidism that later progressed to Graves' ophthalmopathy. CDR3s include the opening cysteine and the closing phenylalanine or tryptophan. Each record gives: J gene, V gene, D gene, clone size, CDR3 DNA, CDR3 protein. The D gene is left open where the match is weak. Size is omitted from some rows. Given values are once, few, many or a class for expanded clones.

>TRBJ2-5|TRBV20-1|TRBD2|many
TGCAGTGCTAATCAAGCGGGAGGCGGTCGGGAGACCCAGTACTTC
CSANQAGGGRETQYF
>TRBJ2-7|TRBV28|-|many
TGTGCCAGCAGTCTTCACAGGGCCTACGAGCAGTACTTC
CASSLHRAYEQYF
>TRBJ2-7|TRBV12-3/TRBV12-4|-|-
TGTGCCAGCAGGGGACCGTTCGTAGGGCAGTACTTC
CASRGPFVGQYF
>TRBJ2-5|TRBV2|TRBD1|many
TGTGCCAGCAGTCGATATCTGACAGGGGAAGAGACCCAGTACTTC
CASSRYLTGEETQYF
>TRBJ2-7|TRBV28|TRBD1|many
TGTGCCAGCAGCCTAGGGACAGCCCTAGGCTACGAGCAGTACTTC
CASSLGTALGYEQYF
>TRBJ2-7|TRBV11-2|-|many
TGTGCCAGCAGCCGAGAGACTAGTTCCTACGAGCAGTACTTC
CASSRETSSYEQYF
>TRBJ2-7|TRBV6-5|TRBD2|many
TGTGCCACCCGCCCACTAGCGGGAGTGATGACCTACGAGCAGTACTTC
CATRPLAGVMTYEQYF
>TRBJ2-5|TRBV12-3/TRBV12-4|TRBD1|many
TGTGCCAGCAGTTCACACAGGGGGCTCGGAGAGACCCAGTACTTC
CASSSHRGLGETQYF
>TRBJ1-1|TRBV28|TRBD1|many
TGTGCCAGCAGTTTATCCTCTCTGGGAGGGGGCGAAACATCTAACACTGAAGCTTTCTTT
CASSLSSLGGGETSNTEAFF
>TRBJ2-7|TRBV27|TRBD1|many
TGTGCCAGCAGAGTACAGGGGACAGGGGGTTTTTACGAGCAGTACTTC
CASRVQGTGGFYEQYF
>TRBJ1-5|TRBV6-1|-|many
TGTGCCAGCAGTATCAACGCAGATCAGCCCCAGCATTTT
CASSINADQPQHF
>TRBJ2-7|TRBV6-1|-|many
TGTGCCATGCAGGGCAGCTCCTACGAGCAGTACTTC
CAMQGSSYEQYF
>TRBJ2-7|TRBV6-5|-|-
TGTGCCAGCAGTTATCTCCGGGACAAAGATGAGCAGTACTTC
CASSYLRDKDEQYF
>TRBJ2-7|TRBV11-2|-|-
TGTGCCAGCAGCTCCACCAAGGGCGCCGGGGTCTACGAGCAGTACTTC
CASSSTKGAGVYEQYF
>TRBJ2-5|TRBV6-2/TRBV6-3|TRBD1|-
TGTGCCAGCAGTTACCATGCCTGGACAGGGAGCCCAAAGGGGCGTGGAGAGACCCAGTACTTC
CASSYHAWTGSPKGRGETQYF
>TRBJ1-2|TRBV11-2|TRBD1|few
TGTGCCAGCTCTTACACAGGGGATAACCGCTACACCTTC
CASSYTGDNRYTF
>TRBJ1-2|TRBV28|-|-
TGTGCCAGCAGTTCATCGGGACATGCATCCTATGGCTACACCTTC
CASSSSGHASYGYTF
>TRBJ2-1|TRBV28|TRBD2|many
TGTGCCAGCTACGGACTAGCGGAAACCCCGAGAGTCTACAATGAGCAGTTCTTC
CASYGLAETPRVYNEQFF
>TRBJ2-4|TRBV7-3|TRBD1|many
TGTGCCAGCAGCTTCCTACCGGGACAGGGGAACATTCAGTACTTC
CASSFLPGQGNIQYF
>TRBJ2-5|TRBV18|TRBD2|many
TGTGCCAGCTCACCGGGGACTAGCGGGGAAGAGACCCAGTACTTC
CASSPGTSGEETQYF
>TRBJ1-2|TRBV4-1|TRBD1|many
TGCGCCAGCAGCCAAACACCGGGACAGGGGTCCTATGGCTACACCTTC
CASSQTPGQGSYGYTF
>TRBJ2-5|TRBV20-1|-|many
TGCAGTGCTAAAAGCCTGGAACAAGAGACCCAGTACTTC
CSAKSLEQETQYF
>TRBJ2-7|TRBV6-5|-|-
TGTGCCAGCAGTTACTCGATCTTGGGTAGGGCCACCTACGAGCAGTACTTC
CASSYSILGRATYEQYF
>TRBJ2-1|TRBV5-1|TRBD1|many
TGCGCCAGCAGCTTGCAGGGGGAAAAATTAGGGCAGTTCTTC
CASSLQGEKLGQFF
>TRBJ1-5|TRBV19|-|many
TGTGCCAGTAGTACGCAACAGGGTAGCAATCAGCCCCAGCATTTT
CASSTQQGSNQPQHF
>TRBJ1-5|TRBV6-5|-|many
TGTGCCAGCAGTGAATGGAGTAACGGCCCGAAGCCCCAGCATTTT
CASSEWSNGPKPQHF
>TRBJ2-7|TRBV19|-|many
TGTGCCAGTAGTATGTTTAGGGTCGGTACGTCTGAGCAGTACTTC
CASSMFRVGTSEQYF
>TRBJ1-5|TRBV6-5|-|many
TGTGCCAGCAGTTACAAATTCGGGGGCCATCAGCCCCAGCATTTT
CASSYKFGGHQPQHF
>TRBJ2-2|TRBV6-1|-|once
TGTGCCAGCTTCAGGGGACGGACCGGGGAGCTGTTTTTT
CASFRGRTGELFF
>TRBJ2-2|TRBV12-3/TRBV12-4|-|few
-
CASSFGYEQYFGPGTGELFF
>TRBJ1-2|TRBV6-5|TRBD1|-
TGTGCCAGCAGTTACTCGCCACAGGGGTTGGATGGCTACACCTTC
CASSYSPQGLDGYTF
>TRBJ2-7|TRBV10-3|-|many
TGTGCCATCAGTATAACGACAGCAGTCGAGCAGTACTTC
CAISITTAVEQYF
>TRBJ2-4|TRBV29-1|-|few
TGCAGCGCGCCGGGTCCCGGGAACATTCAGTACTTC
CSAPGPGNIQYF
>TRBJ2-2|TRBV9|TRBD2|-
TGTGCCAGCAGCGTAGGGGGCGGGAGCGCCACCGGGGAGCTGTTTTTT
CASSVGGGSATGELFF
>TRBJ2-7|TRBV12-3/TRBV12-4|-|many
TGTGCCAGCAGTTTAGGTGTTAGGAACTACGAGCAGTACTTC
CASSLGVRNYEQYF
>TRBJ1-1|TRBV18|-|few
TGTGCCAGCTCACCCAACCAAGGCACTGAAGCTTTCTTT
CASSPNQGTEAFF
>TRBJ2-7|TRBV6-2/TRBV6-3|TRBD2|-
TGTGCCAGCACCCCAGGAGCGGGGGGCTACGAGCAGTACTTC
CASTPGAGGYEQYF
>TRBJ1-1|TRBV7-9|TRBD1|many
TGTGCCAGCAGCTCAGACAGGGTGGGCGATCGTGAAGCTTTCTTT
CASSSDRVGDREAFF
>TRBJ2-7|TRBV27|TRBD2|-
TGTGCCAGCAGTTTATCCTGGCTAGCGGGAGGGTCGGGCTACGAGCAGTACTTC
CASSLSWLAGGSGYEQYF
>TRBJ1-5|TRBV30|-|many
TGTGCCTGGAGTCTACCAGGGAGCTCGCAGCCCCAGCATTTT
CAWSLPGSSQPQHF
>TRBJ1-1|TRBV28|-|many
TGTGCCAGCAGTGATACGTCGGACGTTCTCGAAGCTTTCTTT
CASSDTSDVLEAFF
>TRBJ1-3|TRBV28|-|many
TGTGCCAGCAGCCCTACCGGTGGAAACACCATATATTTT
CASSPTGGNTIYF
>TRBJ2-2|TRBV2|TRBD2|many
TGTGCCAGCCTCATCCTACTAGCGGGAGTACCCAGCGGGGAGCTGTTTTTT
CASLILLAGVPSGELFF
>TRBJ2-7|TRBV12-3/TRBV12-4|TRBD2|many
TGTGCCAGCAGCCCCGGACTAGCGGGAGCGGTGCAGTACTTC
CASSPGLAGAVQYF
>TRBJ1-5|TRBV12-3/TRBV12-4|-|-
TGTGCCAGCAGCCGTGCCGGGGGGGATCAGCCCCAGCATTTT
CASSRAGGDQPQHF
>TRBJ2-6|TRBV25-1|TRBD1|-
TGTGCCAGCAAAGGTCTTCCGAAGGGACAGGGGGAGAGTGGGGCCAACGTCCTGACTTTC
CASKGLPKGQGESGANVLTF
>TRBJ1-5|TRBV19|TRBD1|many
TGTGCCAGTAGCCCGGGACAGGGACAGTATCAAAGCAATCAGCCCCAGCATTTT
CASSPGQGQYQSNQPQHF
>TRBJ2-5|TRBV12-3/TRBV12-4|TRBD2|-
TGTGCCAGCAGTCCAGCGGGAGGGTCAACCCGGACCCAGTACTTC
CASSPAGGSTRTQYF
>TRBJ2-3|TRBV6-1|-|many
TGTGCCAGCAGTCCATGGGGGGGCACAGATACGCAGTATTTT
CASSPWGGTDTQYF
>TRBJ1-2|TRBV6-5|TRBD1|many
TGTGCCAGCAGTTACCCGACGACAGGGTCTGGCTACACCTTC
CASSYPTTGSGYTF
>TRBJ2-7|TRBV5-1|-|many
TGCGCCAGCAGCCCTGCAGTTCTGAGCTCCTACGAGCAGTACTTC
CASSPAVLSSYEQYF
>TRBJ1-1|TRBV30|-|many
TGTGCCTGGAGTGTACTTAGAACTGAAGCTTTCTTT
CAWSVLRTEAFF
>TRBJ2-7|TRBV2|-|many
TGTGCCGTTGGGCAAGATGTATCCTCCTACGAGCAGTACTTC
CAVGQDVSSYEQYF
>TRBJ2-2|TRBV5-1|-|-
TGCGCCAGCAGCCCTGGGAGGGGGCAGTTCACCGGGGAGCTGTTTTTT
CASSPGRGQFTGELFF